This paragraph reports one TCR beta chain. V was clipped by 6 bases and J by 7 bases; unmatched bases: 11. This CDR3 region has 16 residues. Looked up from germline, CDR1 is ENHRY and CDR2 is SYGVKD. The source of the sample is a study of blood T cell repertoires in COVID-19. About the research overall: The United States, Italy and Spain provided the acute and convalescent COVID-19 samples. T cells, B-cell-depleted T cells, or PBMCs supplied cDNA or gDNA.

Authors' methods: Counts of nucleated cells, estimated from reference gene primer amplification, were obtained. Using immunoSEQ multiplex PCR, the repertoire was profiled, and TCRdb retains in-frame clones only, with some absent. That table furnishes V, J and clone size, whereas the DNA furnished D and trimming. In the table there are about 250,000 clones, 80% to 90% of which are singletons. The sequencing input was peripheral blood. This TCR derives from a woman aged 25 to 39 with active or convalescent COVID-19. The V and J genes are TRBV10-3 and TRBJ2-3, with 12 positions matching TRBD2. The CDR3 DNA is TGTGCCATCAGCGCCGTTTCTAGCGGGGGGGCGAATACGCAGTATTTT. It is translated as CAISAVSSGGANTQYF.